Shown below are 27 T cell receptor beta chains from a single sample sequenced in a study of blood T cell repertoires in COVID-19. The method was immunoSEQ multiplex PCR; TCRdb's version includes in-frame clones alone and lacks a portion of them. The profile shows some 200,000 clones, about three quarters of them singletons. The sample comprised peripheral blood. These receptors were taken from a woman in her 70s with acute or convalescent COVID-19.

CDR3 nucleotide sequence: TGTGCCAGTAGTAGCCAGGGGGGAAGCACCGGGGAGCTGTTTTTT. The encoded protein is CASSSQGGSTGELFF. The chain combines TRBV19 with TRBJ2-2; D may be TRBD1 (7 bases). Germline V gene data show CDR1 as LNHDA and CDR2 as SQIVND (reference sequence). The CDR3 is 15 amino acids. Trimming cost V 4 bases and J 4 bases, with 13 bases left between them.

This clone was counted between two and nine times. The V and J genes are TRBV19 and TRBJ1-4; 8 bases agree with TRBD1. Looked up from germline, CDR1 is LNHDA and CDR2 is SQIVND (reference sequence). V was pared by 11 bases and J by 1 base, with 9 bases of the junction left unmatched. The CDR3 runs to 15 residues. The CDR3 is CACTGQGGTNEKLFF. In DNA form, the CDR3 reads TGTGCCTGTACAGGACAGGGAGGAACTAATGAAAAACTGTTTTTT. Full variable domain (missing parts from reference TRBV19 and TRBJ1-4): DGGITQSPKYLFRKEGQNVTLSCEQNLNHDAMYWYRQDPGQGLRLIYYSQIVNDFQKGDIAEGYSVSREKKESFPLTVTSAQKNPTAFYLCACTGQGGTNEKLFFGSGTQLSVL.

The V and J genes are TRBV27 and TRBJ2-7; D is possibly TRBD1 (5 bases). The germline V gene has CDR1 MNHEY and CDR2 SMNVEV (reference sequence). Trimming shortened V by 5 bases and J by 7 bases, and 18 bases separated the two germline ends. CDR3 size: 14 residues. The CDR3: CASSVRPGIWEQYF. The CDR3 DNA follows: TGTGCCAGCAGTGTCCGCCCAGGGATTTGGGAGCAGTACTTC.

This sequence joins TRBV28 and TRBJ1-4; tentative D call: TRBD1 (6 bases). This CDR3 has 14 amino acids. Trimming cost V 3 bases and J 7 bases, with 12 bases left between them. Germline lookup yields CDR1 MDHEN and CDR2 SYDVKM. CDR3: CASSFHRVSEKLFF. The CDR3 region has the DNA TGTGCCAGCAGTTTCCACAGGGTTAGTGAAAAACTGTTTTTT.

The chain uses TRBV27 and TRBJ2-5, with D maybe TRBD2 (5 bases). The V end was cut by 6 bases, the J end by 5 bases, with 19 bases between. Germline assignment: CDR1 MNHEY and CDR2 SMNVEV (reference sequence). The CDR3 has 15 residues. In DNA form, the CDR3 reads TGTGCCAGCAGCCCCAGAGGGAGACCCCTGGAGACCCAGTACTTC. It yields the protein CASSPRGRPLETQYF.

The J gene is TRBJ2-7, the V gene TRBV5-6, with 13 bases fitting TRBD2. Germline assignment: CDR1 SGHDT and CDR2 YYEEEE. The CDR3 is 16 residues long. V gave up 0 bases and J gave up 3 bases; unmatched junction bases: 3. The CDR3 nucleotides read TGTGCCAGCAGCTTGGGGGGACTAGCGGGGCTCTACGAGCAGTACTTC. Encoded protein: CASSLGGLAGLYEQYF.

The chain links TRBV20-1 to TRBJ1-1, with TRBD1 matching 7 bases. The CDR3 is 13 amino acids. V was pared by 3 bases and J by 10 bases, with 11 bases of the junction left unmatched. CDR1 and CDR2 from the germline V gene are DFQATT and SNEGSKA (reference sequence). CDR3 sequence: CSASQGQELAAFF. CDR3 nucleotides: TGCAGTGCTAGTCAAGGACAGGAGCTAGCAGCTTTCTTT.

V gene TRBV6-5 combines with J gene TRBJ2-1; 10 positions agree with TRBD2. The J segment lost 5 bases and the V segment lost 7 bases, leaving 5 bases of the junction unmatched. The CDR3 extends over 14 amino acids. The germline CDR1 and CDR2 sequences are MNHEY and SVGAGI. CDR3 in DNA: TGTGCCAGCATTTTAGCGGGGGGAAACAATGAGCAGTTCTTC. Protein: CASILAGGNNEQFF.

V gene TRBV12-5 combines with J gene TRBJ2-7, with 7 positions matching TRBD1. The V gene end was trimmed by 7 bases and the J gene end by 1 base; junction bases not matched to a gene: 4. Germline loops: CDR1 LGHNT, CDR2 FRNRAP. The CDR3 extends over 13 amino acids. The CDR3 is CASARDSSYEQYF. For the CDR3, the DNA is TGTGCTAGTGCGAGGGACAGTTCCTACGAGCAGTACTTC. Full variable domain (missing parts from reference TRBV12-5 and TRBJ2-7): DARVTQTPRHKVTEMGQEVTMRCQPILGHNTVFWYRQTMMQGLELLAYFRNRAPLDDSGMPKDRFSAEMPDATLATLKIQPSEPRDSAVYFCASARDSSYEQYFGPGTRLTVT.

The rearrangement joins TRBV5-1 to TRBJ2-5, with 7 bases that match TRBD2. Germline CDR1 reads SGHRS; CDR2 reads YFSETQ. Trimming at V came to 2 bases and at J to 1 base, leaving 5 bases not matched to a gene. CDR3 length equals 15 residues. As DNA, the CDR3 is TGCGCCAGCAGCTTTGACACGGGGGGCCAAGAGACCCAGTACTTC. This gives the protein CASSFDTGGQETQYF.

The V call is TRBV3-1 (or the pseudogene TRBV3-2), the J call TRBJ2-1, with 7 bases aligning to TRBD2. This CDR3 region has 16 residues. Germline trimming cut 1 base from V and 8 bases from J; bases unmatched to any gene: 11. Germline V lookup: CDR1 LGHDT, CDR2 YNNKEL (reference sequence). The CDR3 DNA reads TGTGCCAGCAGCCAAGCGCAAGGACTAGGATTCGATGAGCAGTTCTTC. This sequence encodes CASSQAQGLGFDEQFF.

The chain carries TRBV5-4 and TRBJ1-1; D uncertain. This CDR3 comprises 12 residues. With 0 bases removed from V and 10 bases from J, the gap between germline ends came to 10 bases. The germline CDR1 and CDR2 sequences are SGHNT and YYREEE (reference sequence). In nucleotides, the CDR3 is TGTGCCAGCAGCTTGGGGAACCTAGGAGCTTTCTTT. Its protein product is CASSLGNLGAFF.

Written as DNA, the CDR3 is TGCGCCAGCAGCCCGATGGGGGTCGGGAGTGGCTACACCTTC. Its protein is CASSPMGVGSGYTF. This chain joins TRBV4-1 and TRBJ1-2; a possible D gene is TRBD1 (5 bases). Germline CDR1 reads MGHRA; CDR2 reads YSYEKL. This CDR3 spans 14 amino acids. Trimming shortened V by 4 bases and J by 7 bases, and 16 bases separated the two germline ends.

The rearrangement joins TRBV5-5 to TRBJ2-3; D is possibly TRBD2 (6 bases). The CDR3 runs to 15 residues. The germline V and J ends were trimmed by 4 bases and 5 bases, with 17 bases remaining between them. Germline CDR1 is SGHKS and CDR2 is YYEKEE (reference sequence). The CDR3 reads CASSLGRSGLDTQYF. The CDR3 region has the DNA TGTGCCAGCAGCCTAGGGAGGTCTGGGTTAGATACGCAGTATTTT.

The gene calls are TRBV4-3 and TRBJ2-6; D may be TRBD2 (6 bases). V was shortened by 2 bases and J by 1 base, with 24 bases between the two germline ends. CDR3 size: 21 residues. The germline V gene has CDR1 LGHNA and CDR2 YSLEER. The CDR3 loop is CASSQRPPSWGELSGANVLTF. DNA for the CDR3: TGCGCCAGCAGCCAACGCCCTCCGTCCTGGGGGGAATTATCTGGGGCCAACGTCCTGACTTTC.

The chain is built from TRBV10-3 and TRBJ2-7, with D maybe TRBD1 (6 bases). Germline V gives CDR1 ENHRY, CDR2 SYGVKD. This CDR3 has 12 amino acids. The CDR3 protein is CAHSTGNYEQYF. The CDR3 DNA reads as TGTGCTCACTCCACAGGGAACTACGAGCAGTACTTC.

The chain recombines TRBV3-1 (or the pseudogene TRBV3-2) with TRBJ2-3, with TRBD2 matching over 11 bases. With 1 base clipped from V and 2 bases from J, the junction kept 5 bases outside the gene matches. The CDR3 consists of 17 residues. Germline V CDR1 and CDR2: LGHDT, YNNKEL (reference sequence). This CDR3 is CASSQGKGLAVTDTQYF. The DNA for the CDR3 is TGTGCCAGCAGCCAAGGGAAGGGACTAGCGGTCACAGATACGCAGTATTTT.

The rearrangement links TRBV6-2 or TRBV6-3 to TRBJ2-7; tentative D call: TRBD1 (5 bases). Germline V lookup: CDR1 MNHEY, CDR2 SVGEGT. This CDR3 has 17 residues. Trimming removed 1 base from V and 3 bases from J, with 19 bases in between. CDR3 nucleotide sequence: TGTGCCAGCAGTTACTTCCCAGGTGGGGCCAAAGGCTACGAGCAGTACTTC. This codes for CASSYFPGGAKGYEQYF.

This clone came up a few times. V usage is TRBV9 and J usage is TRBJ1-5; 7 positions agree with TRBD1. This CDR3 has 16 residues. Germline CDR1 is SGDLS and CDR2 is YYNGEE. The J segment lost 4 bases and the V segment lost 5 bases, leaving 12 bases of the junction unmatched. The DNA for the CDR3 is TGTGCCAGCAGGAAGCGAGGGACAGAAGAAAATCAGCCCCAGCATTTT. Protein: CASRKRGTEENQPQHF.

The V call is TRBV5-5, the J call TRBJ2-5; weak D call: TRBD2 (6 bases). CDR1 is SGHKS, CDR2 YYEKEE, per germline (reference sequence). CDR3 size: 16 residues. Trimming removed 0 bases at V and 0 bases at J, with 12 bases between. CDR3 loop: CASSLEALAYQETQYF. DNA for the CDR3: TGTGCCAGCAGCTTGGAGGCCCTAGCGTACCAAGAGACCCAGTACTTC. The entire variable domain, with the rest obtained from reference TRBV5-5 and TRBJ2-5, is as follows: DAGVTQSPTHLIKTRGQQVTLRCSPISGHKSVSWYQQVLGQGPQFIFQYYEKEERGRGNFPDRFSARQFPNYSSELNVNALLLGDSALYLCASSLEALAYQETQYFGPGTRLLVL.

The gene calls are TRBV14 and TRBJ1-6, with D unclear. The CDR3 extends over 10 amino acids. Trimming pared 7 bases from V and 7 bases from J, leaving 2 bases between. Germline CDR1 SGHDN, CDR2 FVKESK. The CDR3 loop reads CASINSPLHF. The DNA of the CDR3 is TGTGCCAGCATAAATTCACCCCTCCACTTT.

J is TRBJ1-1 and V is TRBV12-3 or TRBV12-4; D might be TRBD1 (5 bases). The CDR3 sequence is 13 residues long. V was cut by 6 bases and J by 5 bases, with 13 bases left in between. The CDR3 coding sequence is TGTGCCAGCAGCCACTCGGGGGGAACTGAAGCTTTCTTT. Translation gives CASSHSGGTEAFF.

This clone was counted many times. The chain is built from TRBV19 and TRBJ1-5; D perhaps matches TRBD1 (6 bases). The CDR3 runs 14 residues. Per germline, CDR1 LNHDA and CDR2 SQIVND (reference sequence). V lost 3 bases to trimming and J lost 5 bases, with 11 bases between them. CDR3 residues: CASSITGRDQPQHF. The CDR3 DNA reads TGTGCCAGTAGTATCACAGGGCGGGATCAGCCCCAGCATTTT.

The chain employs TRBV10-1 and TRBJ2-2, with D possibly TRBD2 on 5 matching bases. With 8 bases removed from V and 7 bases from J, the gap between germline ends came to 14 bases. This CDR3 is 13 amino acids long. Per germline, CDR1 WNHNN and CDR2 SYGVQD (reference sequence). CDR3 residues: CASAPSSVGELFF. CDR3 bases: TGCGCCAGCGCACCTAGCTCCGTCGGGGAGCTGTTTTTT.

This chain links TRBV4-3 with TRBJ2-4; 7 bases fit TRBD2. The CDR3 totals 15 residues. V was clipped by 0 bases and J by 8 bases; unmatched bases: 7. CDR1 LGHNA and CDR2 YSLEER come from the germline V gene. The CDR3 loop reads CASSQEGRDGDIQYF. The CDR3, as DNA: TGCGCCAGCAGCCAAGAGGGGAGGGATGGTGACATTCAGTACTTC.

The chain employs TRBV15 and TRBJ1-4, with a tentative D call TRBD1 (6 bases). The germline gives CDR1 LNHNV, CDR2 YYDKDF (reference sequence). CDR3 size: 12 residues. The V end lost 10 bases, the J end lost 4 bases, and 10 bases lay between the germline ends. The CDR3 is CAKGHFNEKLFF. The CDR3 region has the DNA TGTGCCAAGGGACACTTTAATGAAAAACTGTTTTTT.

The V and J genes are TRBV12-3 or TRBV12-4 and TRBJ1-3; perhaps TRBD1 as D (5 bases). This CDR3 has 13 amino acids. The V and J ends lost 10 bases and 3 bases respectively, with 13 bases between them. The CDR3 sequence is CATYRGGGNTIYF. The CDR3 region has the DNA TGTGCCACCTACCGGGGGGGTGGAAACACCATATATTTT.